These T cell receptor beta chains were read from a single sample in a study of T cells in tuberculosis. Only in-frame clones appear in the TCRdb table, and some are missing; sequencing was by immunoSEQ multiplex PCR. The table records about 35,000 clones, 93% of them present only once. Sequenced material: PBMCs, taken at tuberculosis diagnosis. These receptors came from an adult with tuberculosis. Both conserved end residues are part of each CDR3. A D gene is named only where the DNA matches it firmly. Clone sizes are given selectively: once, few, many, or a class where the clone is expanded.

TRBV29-1	NA	TRBJ2-5	14	NA	TGCAGCGTCTCCAAAGGGGGCGCGGGGGAGACCCAGTACTTC	CSVSKGGAGETQYF
TRBV2	TRBD2	TRBJ2-1	14	NA	TGTGCCAGCAGCGGGACTAGCGGGAGCGATGAGCAGTTCTTC	CASSGTSGSDEQFF
TRBV7-2	TRBD2	TRBJ2-1	15	NA	TGTGCCAGCAGCTTAACCAGCGGGGGGGCAAATGAGCAGTTCTTC	CASSLTSGGANEQFF
TRBV12-2	NA	TRBJ1-4	20	NA	TGTGCAAGTCGCTTAGGACCTAAGGACAAATCCGCCGTGGATAATGAAAAACTGTTTTTT	CASRLGPKDKSAVDNEKLFF
TRBV5-1	NA	TRBJ2-2	14	NA	TGCGCCAGCAGCTTGGCTACAGGGATCGGGGAGCTGTTTTTT	CASSLATGIGELFF
TRBV4-1	TRBD2	TRBJ2-7	16	NA	TGCGCCAGCAGCCCCCTGTCCAGGGCGGGAGCCTACGAGCAGTACTTC	CASSPLSRAGAYEQYF
TRBV4-1	TRBD1	TRBJ1-1	15	NA	TGCGCCAGCAGCCTGTTCCACAGGGGGCAGTCTGAAGCTTTCTTT	CASSLFHRGQSEAFF
TRBV9	NA	TRBJ1-2	13	NA	TGTGCCAGCAGCGAGGACATGGCCTATGGCTACACCTTC	CASSEDMAYGYTF
TRBV6-5	NA	TRBJ1-1	13	once	TGTGCCAGCAGTTACTCGACAGGTGAAAAAGCTTTCTTT	CASSYSTGEKAFF
TRBV10-3	TRBD2	TRBJ2-7	15	NA	TGTGCCATCAGGTCCTCGACTAGCAGCTCCTACGAGCAGTACTTC	CAIRSSTSSSYEQYF
TRBV9	TRBD2	TRBJ2-1	13	NA	TGTGCCAGCACCCCGGGGGGTCCTGGGGAGCAGTTCTTC	CASTPGGPGEQFF
TRBV21-1	NA	TRBJ1-2	15	NA	TGTGCCAGCTTCGAGACCCCGGAGGCTAACTATGGCTACACCTTC	CASFETPEANYGYTF
TRBV27	TRBD1	TRBJ1-2	12	NA	TGTGCCAGCAGTGGGGACAGGGAAGGCTACACCTTC	CASSGDREGYTF
TRBV18	TRBD1	TRBJ2-3	18	NA	TGTGCCAGCTCACCACGCCTTAGGGACAGGAGACGCACAGATACGCAGTATTTT	CASSPRLRDRRRTDTQYF
TRBV2	TRBD1	TRBJ2-4	18	NA	TGTGCCAGCAGTGAACACCGAAGGCAGGGGGCGGGTAGCAACATTCAGTACTTC	CASSEHRRQGAGSNIQYF
TRBV19	NA	TRBJ2-1	14	NA	TGTGCCAGTAGTATAGCGGGAGTCCCCAATGAGCAGTTCTTC	CASSIAGVPNEQFF
TRBV6-1	NA	TRBJ1-1	12	NA	TGTGCCAGCAGTGATTTCGGGTCTGAAGCTTTCTTT	CASSDFGSEAFF
TRBV6-5	TRBD2	TRBJ2-3	15	few	TGTGCCAGCAGATCGGGACTAGCGGGCACAGATACGCAGTATTTT	CASRSGLAGTDTQYF
TRBV30	NA	TRBJ2-7	12	NA	TGTGCCTGGAGTGTACCCTTCGGGGGGCAGTACTTC	CAWSVPFGGQYF
TRBV4-1	NA	TRBJ1-5	13	once	TGCGCCAGCAGCCAAGAACAGGTTCCGCCCCAGCATTTT	CASSQEQVPPQHF
TRBV27	NA	TRBJ2-6	16	NA	TGTGCCAGCAAAACAGTCCGGGATCCTGGGGCCAACGTCCTGACTTTC	CASKTVRDPGANVLTF
TRBV4-1	TRBD2	TRBJ2-1	19	NA	TGCGCCAGCAGCCCCCTCCCGGTGACTAGCGGGGGGAGGGACAATGAGCAGTTCTTC	CASSPLPVTSGGRDNEQFF
TRBV6-6	TRBD1	TRBJ1-5	13	NA	TGTGCCAGCGGGACAGGGGTGTATCAGCCCCAGCATTTT	CASGTGVYQPQHF
TRBV18	TRBD2	TRBJ2-3	18	NA	TGTGCCAGCTCACCACCGCGACTAGCGGGGGGGCCTGGAGATACGCAGTATTTT	CASSPPRLAGGPGDTQYF
TRBV2	TRBD2	TRBJ2-7	18	NA	TGTGCCAGCAGTGAATCGTTCCCGGGACTAGCGGGATACTACGAGCAGTACTTC	CASSESFPGLAGYYEQYF
TRBV30	NA	TRBJ2-2	10	NA	TGTGCCTGGGCAGGCGGGGAGCTGTTTTTT	CAWAGGELFF
TRBV12-5	TRBD1	TRBJ1-1	15	NA	TGTGCTAGTGGTTTGGGACGGACAGGGGGGACTGAAGCTTTCTTT	CASGLGRTGGTEAFF
TRBV7-2	NA	TRBJ1-3	14	NA	TGTGCCAGCAGCTCCGGGAGCCCGTCAAACACCATATATTTT	CASSSGSPSNTIYF
TRBV18	NA	TRBJ2-5	15	NA	TGTGCCAGCTCACCACCGATCCGTCCGTCGCCGGCCCAGTACTTC	CASSPPIRPSPAQYF
TRBV14	NA	TRBJ1-1	13	NA	TGTGCCAGCAGCCCGGACAGTTACACTGAAGCTTTCTTT	CASSPDSYTEAFF
TRBV10-3	TRBD2	TRBJ2-2	18	NA	TGTGCCATCAAAGGCGGATCTAGCGGGGGGGCTGAGACCGGGGAGCTGTTTTTT	CAIKGGSSGGAETGELFF
TRBV2	NA	TRBJ1-4	14	NA	TGTGCCAGCAGGAGCCTTGGTACTAATGAAAAACTGTTTTTT	CASRSLGTNEKLFF
TRBV4-1	NA	TRBJ2-1	15	NA	TGCGCCAGCAGCCTACACCAAGGACTATTCAATGAGCAGTTCTTC	CASSLHQGLFNEQFF
TRBV2	TRBD1	TRBJ1-5	15	NA	TGTGCCAGCAGTGAAGCAGGGACAGGGGGCCAGCCCCAGCATTTT	CASSEAGTGGQPQHF
TRBV4-1	NA	TRBJ2-7	16	NA	TGCGCCAGCAGCCAAGATAATCGGGACTGGTCTAGCGAGCAGTACTTC	CASSQDNRDWSSEQYF
TRBV29-1	NA	TRBJ2-1	12	NA	TGCAGCGCTAGGACAGTAGGGAATGAGCAGTTCTTC	CSARTVGNEQFF
TRBV5-1	NA	TRBJ2-2	15	once	TGCGCCAGCAGCTCTGGACAGACGAACACCGGGGAGCTGTTTTTT	CASSSGQTNTGELFF
TRBV5-1	NA	TRBJ2-5	13	NA	TGCGCCAGCAGCGCGGAGAGCGGGGAGACCCAGTACTTC	CASSAESGETQYF
TRBV7-9	TRBD1	TRBJ1-2	17	NA	TGTGCCAGCAGCTTACCCTATGGGGACAGCTCAGTCGATGGCTACACCTTC	CASSLPYGDSSVDGYTF
TRBV30	NA	TRBJ1-1	15	NA	TGTGCCTGGAGTGCCCTTGAGAAACTGAACACTGAAGCTTTCTTT	CAWSALEKLNTEAFF
TRBV27	TRBD1	TRBJ1-1	14	NA	TGTGCCAGCAGTTTAGGGGGACAGGGTTTCCCAGCTTTCTTT	CASSLGGQGFPAFF
TRBV29-1	TRBD1	TRBJ1-1	12	NA	TGCAGCGTACTACAGGGGGCCGCTGAAGCTTTCTTT	CSVLQGAAEAFF
TRBV5-1	TRBD1	TRBJ1-1	14	NA	TGCGCCAGCAGTCAACAGGGGGCGGATACTGAAGCTTTCTTT	CASSQQGADTEAFF
TRBV27	TRBD1	TRBJ1-6	16	NA	TGTGCCAGCAGTTTTGGGACAGGGGGCTATAATTCACCCCTCCACTTT	CASSFGTGGYNSPLHF
TRBV7-9	NA	TRBJ1-1	13	NA	TGTGCCAGCAGCACGGCCCGGGACACTGAAGCTTTCTTT	CASSTARDTEAFF
TRBV4-1	TRBD2	TRBJ2-3	19	NA	TGCGCCAGCAGCCCCCCAGGACTTTCTAGCGGGATCGAGGGGGATACGCAGTATTTT	CASSPPGLSSGIEGDTQYF
TRBV10-1	TRBD2	TRBJ2-7	20	NA	TGCGCCAGGACCAGTCTTTGGACTAGCGGGCACCCCGGGTCCGGGTACGAGCAGTACTTC	CARTSLWTSGHPGSGYEQYF